This entry lists 16 T cell receptor beta chains sequenced from one sample in a study of shared clonotypes between healthy human individuals. Method: immunoSEQ multiplex PCR; TCRdb's copy keeps in-frame clones and lacks some. Of 2 million to 2.5 million clones in the sample, 85% to 95% are singletons; the top ten hold roughly 0.34%. Sequenced material: naive CD4+ T cells from PBMCs. The subset is: CD45RA+ positively selected. The receptors were sampled from a man between 18 and 29 years old in good health. Some clones in this sample may be carry-over from other donors' samples.

The gene calls are TRBV2 and TRBJ2-2, with 7 bases fitting TRBD2. The J segment lost 6 bases and the V segment lost 7 bases, leaving 11 bases of the junction unmatched. The CDR3 has 15 residues. Germline CDR1 and CDR2: SNHLY and FYNNEI. The CDR3 nucleotides read TGTGCCAGCATTCGGACCGCGAGCGGGGCCGGGGAGCTGTTTTTT. As protein: CASIRTASGAGELFF.

This chain joins TRBV21-1 and TRBJ1-2; the table assigns TRBD1, which was not confirmed against the DNA. TRBV21-1 is designated a pseudogene. This CDR3 region has 15 residues. The DNA of the CDR3 is TGTGCCAGCATCAGGGACAGGGGAAATTGGTATGGCTACACCTTC. Translating gives CASIRDRGNWYGYTF.

V gene TRBV4-3 combines with J gene TRBJ2-7; TRBD2 matches 15 bases. The V gene's germline CDR1 is LGHNA and CDR2 YSLEER. The CDR3 is 16 amino acids. Germline trimming cut 4 bases from V and 7 bases from J; bases unmatched to any gene: 8. CDR3 bases: TGCGCCAGCAGCCGCGGACTAGCGGGAGGGCCTGGTGAGCAGTACTTC. Its protein is CASSRGLAGGPGEQYF.

In the case of this clone: Other nucleotide sequences in the sample specify the same CDR3. The rearrangement links TRBV2 to TRBJ2-3; 8 bases map to TRBD1. The CDR3 extends over 14 amino acids. The ends lost 5 bases at V and 2 bases at J; junction bases unmatched: 3. CDR1 is SNHLY, CDR2 FYNNEI, per germline. DNA of the CDR3: TGTGCCAGCAGTAGACAGGGGTCCACAGATACGCAGTATTTT. It yields the protein CASSRQGSTDTQYF.

This clone was counted once. V is TRBV6-6 and J is TRBJ2-7; no reliable D call. Trimming removed 2 bases at V and 3 bases at J, with 8 bases between. CDR1 MNHNY and CDR2 SVGAGI come from the germline V gene (reference sequence). CDR3 size: 13 residues. CDR3 sequence (DNA): TGTGCCAGCAGTTACGTGGGGAACTACGAGCAGTACTTC. This gives the protein CASSYVGNYEQYF.

As to this clone: Other DNA sequences within the sample encode an identical CDR3. The chain carries TRBV28 and TRBJ2-7; D gene uncertain. The CDR3 runs 12 residues. Trimming left V 1 base short and J 7 bases short, with 8 bases between. Germline assignment: CDR1 MDHEN and CDR2 SYDVKM. The DNA of the CDR3 is TGTGCCAGCAGTTTATCAATGGGTGAGCAGTACTTC. It codes for CASSLSMGEQYF.

The chain combines TRBV19 with TRBJ2-2, with D tentatively TRBD1 (6 bases). Germline CDR1 reads LNHDA; CDR2 reads SQIVND (reference sequence). This CDR3 is 16 amino acids long. V was shortened by 3 bases and J by 7 bases, with 18 bases between the two germline ends. CDR3 residues: CASSITAGVLFGELFF. The CDR3 coding sequence is TGTGCCAGTAGTATTACGGCAGGGGTTTTATTCGGGGAGCTGTTTTTT.

The chain is built from TRBV29-1 and TRBJ2-1, with a possible D match to TRBD2 (5 bases). V dropped 5 bases and J dropped 2 bases, with 13 bases sitting between them. The germline gives CDR1 SQVTM, CDR2 ANQGSEA. The CDR3 extends over 14 amino acids. The CDR3 bases are TGCAGCGTTTGCCGGACTCCGCCCTACAATGAGCAGTTCTTC. It encodes CSVCRTPPYNEQFF.

The rearrangement uses TRBV27 and TRBJ2-3; unclear D gene. The CDR3 has 13 residues. Trimming shortened V by 3 bases and J by 8 bases, and 12 bases separated the two germline ends. CDR1 MNHEY and CDR2 SMNVEV come from the germline V gene (reference sequence). CDR3 protein: CASSLVWVGTQYF. In DNA, the CDR3 is TGTGCCAGCAGTTTGGTTTGGGTGGGTACGCAGTATTTT.

This chain joins TRBV5-4 and TRBJ2-7, with TRBD2 matching 11 bases. Germline-derived CDR1 and CDR2 are SGHNT and YYREEE (reference sequence). The CDR3 has 15 amino acids. With 6 bases clipped from V and 6 bases from J, the junction kept 11 bases outside the gene matches. This CDR3 is CASTLISGRVGEQYF. The CDR3 nucleotides read TGTGCCAGCACCCTAATTAGCGGGAGGGTGGGCGAGCAGTACTTC.

Only one count was recorded for this clone. The V gene is TRBV4-2, the J gene TRBJ2-7; 7 bases map to TRBD2. Trimming at V came to 4 bases and at J to 6 bases, leaving 6 bases not matched to a gene. In germline, CDR1 is LGHNA, CDR2 YNFKEQ. This CDR3 comprises 13 residues. CDR3 sequence reads: CASSRDWGGEQYF. The CDR3 bases are TGTGCCAGCAGCCGGGACTGGGGGGGCGAGCAGTACTTC.

The V call is TRBV10-1, the J call TRBJ2-7, with 14 positions matching TRBD2. J was trimmed by 5 bases and V by 6 bases; bases with no gene match: 9. The V gene's germline CDR1 is WNHNN and CDR2 SYGVQD (reference sequence). The length of the CDR3 is 16 residues. DNA for the CDR3: TGCGCCAGCAGCCAGACTAGCGGGAGGGCTAATGACGAGCAGTACTTC. It encodes CASSQTSGRANDEQYF.

The chain recombines TRBV28 with TRBJ1-5; tentatively, D is TRBD1 (6 bases). The CDR3 length is 15 residues. Germline V gene data show CDR1 as MDHEN and CDR2 as SYDVKM. V lost 2 bases to trimming and J lost 1 base, with 9 bases between them. CDR3 coding DNA: TGTGCCAGCAGTTTAGCGGGGACAAGCAATCAGCCCCAGCATTTT. Translation: CASSLAGTSNQPQHF. Drawing the rest from reference TRBV28 and TRBJ1-5, the complete variable domain is DVKVTQSSRYLVKRTGEKVFLECVQDMDHENMFWYRQDPGLGLRLIYFSYDVKMKEKGDIPEGYSVSREKKERFSLILESASTNQTSMYLCASSLAGTSNQPQHFGDGTRLSIL.

The chain joins TRBV6-1 to TRBJ1-5; 10 nucleotides match TRBD1. The CDR3 spans 14 residues. The germline V gene has CDR1 MNHNS and CDR2 SASEGT. The J segment lost 9 bases and the V segment lost 6 bases, leaving 8 bases of the junction unmatched. Here the CDR3 reads CASRVDRGLSPQHF. The CDR3 DNA reads as TGTGCCAGCAGAGTGGACAGGGGGTTATCGCCCCAGCATTTT.

The rearrangement links TRBV5-1 to TRBJ2-3; 11 bases line up with TRBD2. The CDR3 totals 17 residues. V was pared by 0 bases and J by 6 bases, with 9 bases of the junction left unmatched. Germline V gene sequence: CDR1 SGHRS, CDR2 YFSETQ. The CDR3 DNA reads TGCGCCAGCAGCTTGGGACTAGCGGGACCCGATAGGGATACGCAGTATTTT. Protein sequence: CASSLGLAGPDRDTQYF.

Concerning this clone: The sample holds other DNA sequences that translate to the same CDR3. The chain couples TRBV15 to TRBJ1-5, with D maybe TRBD1 (5 bases). V lost 0 bases, J lost 7 bases, and 13 bases lay in between. The CDR3 extends over 15 amino acids. Germline CDR1 is LNHNV and CDR2 is YYDKDF (reference sequence). The CDR3 sequence: CATSRDRGRGQPQHF. In DNA, the CDR3 is TGTGCCACCAGCAGAGACCGCGGGAGGGGACAGCCCCAGCATTTT.